This T cell receptor beta chain was documented in a study of neoadjuvant anti-PD-1 for oral cavity cancer. Comment on this clone: Its antigen is currently unknown.

Time point described: after neoadjuvant nivolumab, at surgical resection. Profiling relied on immunoSEQ multiplex PCR, and the TCRdb table lists in-frame clones only, not all of them. This sample has around 15,000 clones, with roughly two fifths found just once. Whole-study results and caveats: Higher pretreatment Treg/Th17 ratios tracked higher pretreatment blood clonality. TCR analyses covered only a few patients per response group. Post-treatment tumors with larger preexisting clones showed more shrinkage.

Trimming shortened V by 5 bases and J by 0 bases, and 15 bases separated the two germline ends. Germline V lookup: CDR1 SGHRS, CDR2 YFSETQ. The CDR3 sequence is 15 residues long. This receptor was identified in a person aged 40-85 years with oral cavity squamous cell carcinoma. Sequencing was performed on tumor tissue, taken after nivolumab (anti-PD-1) treatment. The rearrangement links TRBV5-1 to TRBJ2-7; D is unclear. The CDR3 region is CASRQDNLGSYEQYF. The CDR3 DNA reads TGCGCCAGCAGACAAGACAATTTGGGCTCCTACGAGCAGTACTTC.